The sequence of this TCR beta chain was determined in a study of blood T cells in healthy people across ages. Study background: About one barcoded beta molecule per two T cells came from capture by template switching.

Each individual donor underwent a draw of 8.5 to 10 milliliters of peripheral blood. V shed 7 bases and J 2 bases; nucleotides not matched to a gene: 3. In germline, CDR1 is DFQATT, CDR2 SNEGSKA (reference sequence). CDR3 size: 12 residues. Alongside a J-beta primer mix, a sample-barcoded 5' primer served in a second PCR lasting roughly 7 to 11 cycles. The yield of each sample was at least 2.5 million CDR3-containing paired-end reads. MiXCR was run by TCRdb on the 5' RACE reads, yielding one entry per CDR3 protein. The table lists 780,000 or so distinct CDR3 sequences, approximately 55% of them singletons.

The chain uses TRBV20-1 and TRBJ1-2; 8 bases are a match to TRBD1. Material for sequencing was blood. The TCR sequence derives from a man older than 75 in good health. CDR3 sequence: CSVRTGNYGYTF. The DNA of the CDR3 is TGCAGTGTTAGGACAGGGAACTATGGCTACACCTTC.